This T cell receptor (beta chain) came from a study of shared clonotypes between healthy human individuals. Libraries were prepared by immunoSEQ multiplex PCR; TCRdb keeps only in-frame clonotypes and omits some of them. This table has under 130,000 clones, less than 75% appearing once. Germline V CDR1 and CDR2: MDHEN, SYDVKM. CDR3 size: 15 residues. The V end was cut by 3 bases, the J end by 2 bases, with 12 bases between. The sample taken for sequencing was memory CD8+ T cells sorted from blood. The subset: CD45RO+ cells pooled with CCR7-negative TemRA cells. The origin of this receptor is a woman in her twenties or thirties in good health. V and J are TRBV28 and TRBJ2-3; maybe TRBD2 (6 bases). The CDR3 here is CASSFLAGFTDTQYF. The CDR3 bases are TGTGCCAGCAGTTTTCTTGCGGGATTCACAGATACGCAGTATTTT.